This T cell receptor (beta chain) was captured in a study of blood T cell repertoires in COVID-19. There are 16 residues in the CDR3. The germline V and J ends were trimmed by 4 bases and 4 bases, with 18 bases remaining between them. CDR1 SGHRS and CDR2 YFSETQ come from the germline V gene. TCRdb's table, derived via immunoSEQ multiplex PCR, lists solely in-frame clones and lacks some. This sample has 80,000 or so clones, with about nine tenths found just once. This sequence was found in a man in his fifties with acute or convalescent COVID-19. This chain uses TRBV5-1 with TRBJ1-3; D might be TRBD1 (6 bases). Source material: peripheral blood. Written as DNA, the CDR3 is TGCGCCAGCAGCCCAGGGGAAGGCGGCGGAGGAAACACCATATATTTT. It yields the protein CASSPGEGGGGNTIYF.